The following is a T cell receptor beta chain sequence with its context. Its target is unknown. The data originate from a study of shared clonotypes between healthy human individuals. Whole-study context: A couple of female and a few male donors aged 18 to 49 were enrolled.

CDR1 and CDR2 from the germline V gene are MGHRA and YSYEKL. The junction had 14 bases not matched to a gene; V was cut back by 2 bases and J by 7 bases. This CDR3 has 16 residues. Regarding the study as a whole: What naive subsets generally showed was a larger estimated richness than memory subsets showed. Non-shared clonotypes displayed generation probabilities falling below those of clonotypes present in all four donors.

As defined, naive CD8 cells were CD45RO-negative and positively selected for CCR7, with terminally differentiated effector memory CD45RA+ cells excluded. Original analysis: Junction-only sequences produced by ImmunoSEQ had no quality scores, so filtering differed. The table came from immunoSEQ multiplex PCR; TCRdb's copy has only in-frame clones and leaves some out. V and J calls and clone size are those listed in that table; D and trimming were worked out from the DNA. The table records about 2,200,000 clones, more than 85% of them present only once. The rearrangement joins TRBV4-1 to TRBJ2-7, with 7 bases that match TRBD1. Material: naive CD8+ T cells from PBMCs. The TCR sequence derives from a man aged 18 to 30 in good health. Some clones in this sample may be carry-over from other donors' samples. This chain's CDR3 is CASSQPRTGGVGEQYF. The CDR3 DNA reads as TGCGCCAGCAGCCAACCCAGGACAGGTGGGGTTGGGGAGCAGTACTTC.